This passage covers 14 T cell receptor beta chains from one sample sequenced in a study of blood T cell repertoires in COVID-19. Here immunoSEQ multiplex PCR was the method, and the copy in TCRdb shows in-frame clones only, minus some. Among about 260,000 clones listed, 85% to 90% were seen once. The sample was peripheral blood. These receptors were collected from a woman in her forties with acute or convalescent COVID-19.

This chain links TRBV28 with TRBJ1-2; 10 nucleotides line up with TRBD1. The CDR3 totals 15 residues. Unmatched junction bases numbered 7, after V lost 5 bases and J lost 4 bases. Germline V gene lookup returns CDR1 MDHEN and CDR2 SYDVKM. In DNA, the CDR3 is TGTGCCAGCAGTCCCGGACAGGGGGGGGCCTATGGCTACACCTTC. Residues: CASSPGQGGAYGYTF.

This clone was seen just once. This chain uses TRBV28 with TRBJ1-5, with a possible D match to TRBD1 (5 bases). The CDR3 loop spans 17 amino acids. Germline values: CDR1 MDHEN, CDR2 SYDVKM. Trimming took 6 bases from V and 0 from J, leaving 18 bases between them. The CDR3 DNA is TGTGCCAGCAGAATTGAAGGGGCAGGGCTTAGCAATCAGCCCCAGCATTTT. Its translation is CASRIEGAGLSNQPQHF.

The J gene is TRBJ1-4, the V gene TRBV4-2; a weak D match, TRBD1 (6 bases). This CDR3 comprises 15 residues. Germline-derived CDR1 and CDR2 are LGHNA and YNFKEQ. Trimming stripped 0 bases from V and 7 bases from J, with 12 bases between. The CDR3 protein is CASSQEGGGSEKLFF. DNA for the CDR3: TGTGCCAGCAGCCAAGAGGGGGGCGGGAGTGAAAAACTGTTTTTT.

The CDR3 DNA sequence: TGTGCCAGCAGCCCCCGGACTAGCGGGGGGGCCAGGAATGAGCAGTTCTTC. This encodes CASSPRTSGGARNEQFF. This chain uses TRBV9 with TRBJ2-1; 15 nucleotides match TRBD2. The germline CDR1 and CDR2 sequences are SGDLS and YYNGEE. The CDR3 spans 17 residues. V was pared by 4 bases and J by 7 bases, with 9 bases of the junction left unmatched.

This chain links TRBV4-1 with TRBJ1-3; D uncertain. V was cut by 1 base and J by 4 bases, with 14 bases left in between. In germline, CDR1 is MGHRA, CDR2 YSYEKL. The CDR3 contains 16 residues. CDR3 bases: TGCGCCAGCAGCCAAGTACTACCGGTACCGGGAAACACCATATATTTT. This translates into CASSQVLPVPGNTIYF.

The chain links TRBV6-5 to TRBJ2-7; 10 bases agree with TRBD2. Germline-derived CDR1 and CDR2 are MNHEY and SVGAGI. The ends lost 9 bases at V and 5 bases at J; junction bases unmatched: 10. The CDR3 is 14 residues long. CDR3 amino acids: CASASGGALDEQYV. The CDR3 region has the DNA TGTGCCAGTGCGAGCGGGGGGGCCCTCGACGAGCAGTACGTC.

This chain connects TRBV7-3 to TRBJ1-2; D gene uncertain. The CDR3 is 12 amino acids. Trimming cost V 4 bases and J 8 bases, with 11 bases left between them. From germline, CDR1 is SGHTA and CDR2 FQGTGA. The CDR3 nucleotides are TGTGCCAGCAGCTCCTACGGGAGAGGCTACACCTTC. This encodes CASSSYGRGYTF.

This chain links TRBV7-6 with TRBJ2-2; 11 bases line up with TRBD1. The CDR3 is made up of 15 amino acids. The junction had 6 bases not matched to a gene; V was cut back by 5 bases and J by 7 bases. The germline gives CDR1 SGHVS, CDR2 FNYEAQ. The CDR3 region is CASSLGQGANGELFF. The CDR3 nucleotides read TGTGCCAGCAGCCTAGGACAGGGGGCTAACGGGGAGCTGTTTTTT.

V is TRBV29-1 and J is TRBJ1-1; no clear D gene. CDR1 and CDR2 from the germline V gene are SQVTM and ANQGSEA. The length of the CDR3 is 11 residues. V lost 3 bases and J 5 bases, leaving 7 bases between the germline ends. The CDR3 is CSVESGTEAFF. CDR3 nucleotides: TGCAGCGTTGAGAGCGGGACTGAAGCTTTCTTT.

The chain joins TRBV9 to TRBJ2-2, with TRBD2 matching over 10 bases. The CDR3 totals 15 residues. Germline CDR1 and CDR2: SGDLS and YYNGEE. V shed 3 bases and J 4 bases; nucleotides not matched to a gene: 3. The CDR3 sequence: CASSELAGFTGELFF. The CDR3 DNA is TGTGCCAGCAGCGAACTAGCGGGGTTCACCGGGGAGCTGTTTTTT.

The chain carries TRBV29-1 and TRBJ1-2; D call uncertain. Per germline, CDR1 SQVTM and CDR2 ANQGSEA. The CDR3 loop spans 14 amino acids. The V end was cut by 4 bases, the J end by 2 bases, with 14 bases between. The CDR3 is CSVGRTTPNYGYTF. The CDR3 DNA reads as TGCAGCGTTGGAAGAACAACACCCAACTATGGCTACACCTTC.

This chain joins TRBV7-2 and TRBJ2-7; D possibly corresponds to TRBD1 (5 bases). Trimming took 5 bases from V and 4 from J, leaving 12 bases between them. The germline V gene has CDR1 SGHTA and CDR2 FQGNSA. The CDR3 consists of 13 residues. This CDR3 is CASSTRAGYEQYV. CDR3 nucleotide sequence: TGTGCCAGCAGCACCAGGGCAGGGTACGAGCAGTACGTC.

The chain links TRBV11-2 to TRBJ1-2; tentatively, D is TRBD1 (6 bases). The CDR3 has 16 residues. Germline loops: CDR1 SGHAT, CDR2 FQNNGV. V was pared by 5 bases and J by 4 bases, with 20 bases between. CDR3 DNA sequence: TGTGCCAGCAGCCCGGCCCCCAGGGGCACCCTCTATGGCTACACCTTC. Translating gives CASSPAPRGTLYGYTF.

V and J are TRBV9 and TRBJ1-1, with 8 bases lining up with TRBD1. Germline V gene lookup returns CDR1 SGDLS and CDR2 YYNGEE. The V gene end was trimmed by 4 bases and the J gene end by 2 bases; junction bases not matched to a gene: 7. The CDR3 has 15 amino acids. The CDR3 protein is CASSRRQGPNTEAFF. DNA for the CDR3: TGTGCCAGCAGCAGAAGACAGGGGCCAAACACTGAAGCTTTCTTT.